The T cell receptor (beta chain) described here comes from a study of blood T cell repertoires in COVID-19. Study background: PBMCs, B-cell-depleted T cells, or T cells provided the cDNA or gDNA that made up the material.

This CDR3 is built from 16 residues. Germline-derived CDR1 and CDR2 are SGHRS and YFSETQ. Trimming shortened V by 0 bases and J by 0 bases, and 13 bases separated the two germline ends. Per the original data handling: From reference gene primer amplification, estimates of nucleated cell counts were derived. The repertoire was sequenced with immunoSEQ multiplex PCR; TCRdb's copy has only in-frame clones and lacks some. The V and J calls and clone size come from that table; D and trimming were worked out from the DNA. This repertoire shows fewer than 150,000 clones, 70% to 80% found once; its top ten account for 10% to 11%. This clone was found a few times.

The chain recombines TRBV5-1 with TRBJ2-7; TRBD2 might be the D (5 bases). Input material: peripheral blood. This TCR was sampled from a human donor in a cohort sampled during active COVID-19. In nucleotides, the CDR3 is TGCGCCAGCAGCTTGGGGTTGAGGGCGAACTCCTACGAGCAGTACTTC. This gives the protein CASSLGLRANSYEQYF.